The rows below give T cell receptor beta chains drawn from one sample of a study of blood T cell repertoires in COVID-19. Sequencing used immunoSEQ multiplex PCR; TCRdb keeps in-frame clones, though not all of them. This table has more than 150,000 clones, 80% to 90% appearing once. Material: peripheral blood. Receptor source: a man between 65 and 80 years old with active or convalescent COVID-19. Both conserved end residues are trimmed from each CDR3. Fields, in order: V gene, J gene, clone size, CDR3 protein. Rows may omit the clone size; those that give it use once, few, many or a size class.

TRBV28	TRBJ1-2	-	ASSFTQVGGYT
TRBV11-2	TRBJ2-7	-	ASSRGQTYEQY
TRBV2	TRBJ2-2	-	ASGFLGAGELF
TRBV5-1	TRBJ2-5	-	ASSLQETQY
TRBV30	TRBJ2-7	-	AWGRGPPQVSYEQY
TRBV11-2	TRBJ2-1	-	ASIKTGASGRNEQF
TRBV19	TRBJ2-2	-	ASRASRRLAGGGITGELF
TRBV10-3	TRBJ2-7	-	AISPVPLAGVQEQY
TRBV19	TRBJ1-4	-	ASSASAATNEKLF
TRBV23-1	TRBJ2-7	-	ASSQSRLSEQY
TRBV6-5	TRBJ2-5	-	ASSSTRETQY
TRBV19	TRBJ2-7	-	ASSNSGTPTYEQY
TRBV18	TRBJ2-2	once	ASSRGLAGGPNTGELF
TRBV7-9	TRBJ2-5	-	ASSPPLRLGGETQY
TRBV6-1	TRBJ2-1	few	ASSESGGEQF
TRBV28	TRBJ1-6	-	ASSSGQGNSPLH
TRBV6-5	TRBJ1-1	-	ASSTGTGSFF
TRBV6-6	TRBJ2-1	-	ASTSGGWNEQF
TRBV9	TRBJ2-1	-	ASSGGTSINEQF
TRBV9	TRBJ2-5	-	ASSDPRRALGQETQY
TRBV7-2	TRBJ2-3	-	ASSLDRGGTDTQY
TRBV6-6	TRBJ2-7	-	ASSPGHLGYEQY
TRBV15	TRBJ1-4	-	ATSRAGGTNEKLF
TRBV28	TRBJ2-1	many	ASGPSPPHNEQF
TRBV5-1	TRBJ2-6	few	ASSPTGTGGAGANVLT
TRBV29-1	TRBJ2-7	once	SVDLAGGHEQY
TRBV11-2	TRBJ2-2	-	ASSFNSGSGAGELF
TRBV24-1	TRBJ2-2	-	ATSETRRTGELF
TRBV28	TRBJ1-2	-	ASSRTGAPNYGYT
TRBV7-9	TRBJ1-5	-	ASSLESGNQPQH
TRBV5-1	TRBJ2-5	-	ASSSRTGGYQETQY
TRBV14	TRBJ2-6	-	ASSRDRGVLAHLSGANVLT
TRBV5-1	TRBJ2-7	-	ASSLRTSGAYEQY
TRBV30	TRBJ1-3	-	ASTTGGRSGNTIY
TRBV6-6	TRBJ1-4	-	ASSYLGGRLNEKLF
TRBV6-5	TRBJ2-1	-	ASSYSGQGVYNEQF
TRBV27	TRBJ2-7	-	ASSLTTDFYEQY
TRBV5-1	TRBJ2-5	-	ASSLGDRVQETQY
TRBV7-9	TRBJ2-7	-	ASSLGSVSGQY
TRBV30	TRBJ2-1	-	AWSFRSGTGSHEQF
TRBV19	TRBJ2-1	-	ASSPDRGSYNEQF
TRBV28	TRBJ2-2	once	ASRHTGGADTGELF
TRBV27	TRBJ1-1	-	ASSSDRIGATEAF
TRBV7-8	TRBJ1-6	-	ASSPRQGGSSSPLH
TRBV10-2	TRBJ2-3	-	ASSELDTQY
TRBV4-3	TRBJ2-2	-	ASSQDGGQVNGELF
TRBV28	TRBJ2-7	-	ASSRPGQGAYEQY
TRBV14	TRBJ2-1	-	ASSLGTSGTYNEQF
TRBV3-1/TRBV3-2	TRBJ1-1	-	ASSPGQPNTEAF
TRBV24-1	TRBJ2-3	once	ATSMTGLAGRNTQY
TRBV7-9	TRBJ2-3	-	ASSLAERGVTDTQY
TRBV28	TRBJ2-7	-	ASSRRTATYEQY
TRBV7-2	TRBJ2-3	-	ASSLVRGAADTQY
TRBV19	TRBJ2-7	-	ASTLLHGDGSYEQY
TRBV5-1	TRBJ2-2	-	ASSSGLAGGPTGELF
TRBV3-1/TRBV3-2	TRBJ2-7	-	ASSQDYRRQGANEQY
TRBV9	TRBJ2-3	once	ASSGSGSRLVDTQY
TRBV18	TRBJ2-5	once	ASSPREGSQETQY